One and the same sample provided the 17 T cell receptor beta chains below, sequenced in a study of high-grade serous ovarian cancer treatment subgroups. Tumor tissue was taken before any definitive surgery or chemotherapy was given. Profiling relied on immunoSEQ multiplex PCR, and the TCRdb table lists in-frame clones only, not all of them. This repertoire shows just over 35,000 clones, 79% found once; its top ten account for 3.1%. Source material: tumor tissue. The receptors were gathered from a human donor with high-grade serous ovarian cancer.

This clone appeared a few times. The V call is TRBV28, the J call TRBJ1-2; D gene uncertain. The CDR3 totals 11 residues. Trimming pared 3 bases from V and 8 bases from J, leaving 7 bases between. CDR1 MDHEN and CDR2 SYDVKM come from the germline V gene. The CDR3, as DNA: TGTGCCAGCAGTTTTGGCCTCGGCTACACCTTC. Protein: CASSFGLGYTF.

This clone was seen more than once but under ten times. The chain links TRBV13 to TRBJ1-2, with D hard to call. The CDR3 covers 15 residues. The germline V and J ends were trimmed by 5 bases and 4 bases, with 17 bases remaining between them. Germline CDR1 is PRHDT and CDR2 is FYEKMQ (reference sequence). In DNA, the CDR3 is TGTGCCAGCAGCCCGCGTCGGAGGGCCGTCTATGGCTACACCTTC. Protein product: CASSPRRRAVYGYTF.

The chain links TRBV7-2 to TRBJ2-2; tentative D call: TRBD2 (6 bases). Trimming shortened V by 2 bases and J by 7 bases, and 11 bases separated the two germline ends. The CDR3 runs 14 residues. Germline-derived CDR1 and CDR2 are SGHTA and FQGNSA. In nucleotides, the CDR3 is TGTGCCAGCAGCTTACAACGGGGGTTCGGGGAGCTGTTTTTT. It yields the protein CASSLQRGFGELFF.

This clone was recorded a few times. The chain carries TRBV4-1 and TRBJ2-1; 9 positions match TRBD2. CDR1 and CDR2 from the germline V gene are MGHRA and YSYEKL. With 1 base clipped from V and 6 bases from J, the junction kept 10 bases outside the gene matches. The CDR3 has 17 amino acids. The CDR3 sequence: CASSQVGAGGIGNEQFF. The CDR3 coding sequence is TGCGCCAGCAGCCAAGTCGGGGCGGGAGGGATCGGCAATGAGCAGTTCTTC.

The chain uses TRBV5-4 and TRBJ2-7, with D perhaps TRBD1 (6 bases). CDR3 length: 15 residues. Germline V gene lookup returns CDR1 SGHNT and CDR2 YYREEE (reference sequence). The ends were cut back, 0 bases at V and 3 bases at J, with 13 bases in the middle. The CDR3 DNA reads as TGTGCCAGCAGCTTGGACGGGACACCGGTCTACGAGCAGTACTTC. Its protein product is CASSLDGTPVYEQYF.

The rearrangement links TRBV7-6 to TRBJ2-3; D not certain. CDR3 length equals 16 residues. Germline V gives CDR1 SGHVS, CDR2 FNYEAQ. V was trimmed by 4 bases and J by 1 base, leaving 15 bases between them. This CDR3 reads CASSSHPLAGTDTQYF. DNA of the CDR3: TGTGCCAGCAGCTCCCACCCCCTCGCTGGCACAGATACGCAGTATTTT.

This sequence joins TRBV28 and TRBJ2-2; a weak D match, TRBD1 (7 bases). The germline CDR1 and CDR2 sequences are MDHEN and SYDVKM. This CDR3 comprises 14 residues. Trimming pared 7 bases from V and 6 bases from J, leaving 15 bases between. The CDR3 DNA reads TGTGCCAGCAAGGTTGTCAGGGGGGCCGGGGAGCTGTTTTTT. Protein product: CASKVVRGAGELFF.

V and J are TRBV30 and TRBJ2-2, with 8 bases matching TRBD1. V shed 5 bases and J 7 bases; nucleotides not matched to a gene: 9. CDR1 is GTSNPN, CDR2 SVGIG, per germline (reference sequence). This CDR3 has 14 residues. The CDR3 loop reads CAWGDRGEGGELFF. Here the CDR3 DNA reads TGTGCCTGGGGCGACAGGGGTGAGGGCGGGGAGCTGTTTTTT.

The chain is built from TRBV5-4 and TRBJ1-1; D might be TRBD1 (6 bases). This CDR3 region has 15 residues. With 4 bases removed from V and 8 bases from J, the gap between germline ends came to 21 bases. Germline V gene sequence: CDR1 SGHNT, CDR2 YYREEE (reference sequence). The CDR3 nucleotides read TGTGCCAGCAGCCATCCCGACAGGCGCGGAGGAGAAGCTTTCTTT. Residues: CASSHPDRRGGEAFF.

This rearrangement joins TRBV28 to TRBJ2-7; D gene unclear. The CDR3 contains 11 residues. Trimming removed 5 bases at V and 4 bases at J, with 6 bases between. Germline loops: CDR1 MDHEN, CDR2 SYDVKM. The CDR3 bases are TGTGCCAGCAGTCAGGATTACGAGCAGTACTTC. The encoded protein is CASSQDYEQYF.

V is TRBV28 and J is TRBJ1-4; D unclear. This CDR3 comprises 12 residues. V was trimmed by 6 bases and J by 8 bases, leaving 10 bases between them. Germline V CDR1 and CDR2: MDHEN, SYDVKM. Here the CDR3 reads CASSQTKEKLFF. CDR3 bases: TGTGCCAGCAGCCAAACGAAGGAAAAACTGTTTTTT.

This clone was found once. This chain connects TRBV19 to TRBJ2-3; D perhaps matches TRBD2 (6 bases). CDR3 length: 14 residues. Trimming left V 5 bases short and J 0 bases short, with 9 bases between. Per the germline V gene, CDR1 is LNHDA and CDR2 is SQIVND (reference sequence). The CDR3 DNA sequence: TGTGCCAGTAGTCGGGACTGGAGCACAGATACGCAGTATTTT. Protein: CASSRDWSTDTQYF.

The rearrangement joins TRBV5-1 to TRBJ2-2; 9 bases agree with TRBD1. The CDR3 extends over 14 amino acids. The ends lost 7 bases at V and 2 bases at J; junction bases unmatched: 3. Germline loops: CDR1 SGHRS, CDR2 YFSETQ. The CDR3 coding sequence is TGCGCCAGCCACAGGGGGCGCAACACCGGGGAGCTGTTTTTT. It codes for CASHRGRNTGELFF.

This chain connects TRBV7-3 to TRBJ2-2, with 7 bases fitting TRBD2. Germline-derived CDR1 and CDR2 are SGHTA and FQGTGA. V lost 2 bases to trimming and J lost 4 bases; unmatched junction nucleotides: 7. This CDR3 comprises 16 residues. CDR3 sequence: CASSLHIAGATGELFF. CDR3 nucleotide sequence: TGTGCCAGCAGCTTACACATTGCGGGAGCCACCGGGGAGCTGTTTTTT. Combining the CDR3 with reference TRBV7-3 and TRBJ2-2 gives the whole variable domain GAGVSQTPSNKVTEKGKYVELRCDPISGHTALYWYRQSLGQGPEFLIYFQGTGAADDSGLPNDRFFAVRPEGSVSTLKIQRTERGDSAVYLCASSLHIAGATGELFFGEGSRLTVL.

This chain uses TRBV27 with TRBJ2-2; tentatively, D is TRBD2 (6 bases). Germline loops: CDR1 MNHEY, CDR2 SMNVEV (reference sequence). V lost 2 bases and J lost 5, with 18 bases in between. The length of the CDR3 is 17 residues. Here the CDR3 reads CASSLGGGPARTGELFF. DNA for the CDR3: TGTGCCAGCAGTTTAGGGGGAGGCCCCGCGAGGACCGGGGAGCTGTTTTTT.

This clone was detected once. J is TRBJ2-3 and V is TRBV27; weak D call: TRBD2 (5 bases). Germline loops: CDR1 MNHEY, CDR2 SMNVEV (reference sequence). The CDR3 has 13 amino acids. V shed 7 bases and J shed 3 bases, with 11 bases lying between them. The CDR3 is CASNGRLTDTQYF. The CDR3 DNA follows: TGTGCCAGCAACGGACGACTAACAGATACGCAGTATTTT.

This clone was detected once. This chain joins TRBV5-4 and TRBJ1-1; the D gene is possibly TRBD1 (6 bases). The length of the CDR3 is 14 residues. CDR1 is SGHNT and CDR2 is YYREEE in the germline V gene (reference sequence). Trimming took 1 base from V and 3 from J, leaving 10 bases between them. The CDR3 reads CASSLWGADTEAFF. The CDR3 DNA is TGTGCCAGCAGCTTGTGGGGGGCGGACACTGAAGCTTTCTTT.